This TCR beta chain comes out of a study of T cell responses to AZD1222 COVID-19 vaccine. The V end was cut by 0 bases, the J end by 8 bases, with 21 bases between. The CDR3 runs to 17 residues. CDR1 and CDR2 from the germline V gene are SGDLS and YYNGEE. TCRdb keeps only in-frame clones here, not all; method: immunoSEQ multiplex PCR. The table shows 90,000 to 130,000 clones, with 86% occurring only once. This sequence originates from an adult in good health. The rearrangement joins TRBV9 to TRBJ2-1; no definite D call. The source was peripheral blood, collected on day 0 of AZD1222 vaccination. The CDR3 is CASSVGAPHNLRDEQFF. The CDR3 DNA follows: TGTGCCAGCAGCGTAGGGGCTCCCCACAACCTAAGGGATGAGCAGTTCTTC.